Following are 8 T cell receptor beta chains from one sample sequenced in a study of molecular identifiers for immune sequencing clone quantification. TCRdb passed the PCR reads through MiXCR, listing each CDR3 protein once. The repertoire holds about 640,000 distinct CDR3 sequences, with nearly 20% as singletons. Source material: naive CD8+ T cells from blood, with Jurkat cell RNA spiked in. The subset denotes: FACS-sorted CD8+CD4-CCR7+CD45RA+ naive T cells. All receptors derive from a human donor in good health. Some libraries in this study had Jurkat cell RNA spiked in.

Notes on this clonotype: A much larger clone lies a single base off, so this may be a read error. Here the CDR3 omits its conserved ending phenylalanine or tryptophan, so a read error is the likely source. The chain links TRBV7-9 to TRBJ1-1; 8 bases match TRBD1. Germline CDR1 reads SEHNR; CDR2 reads FQNEAQ (reference sequence). With V trimmed by 8 bases and J by 2 bases, 4 bases remained unmatched. The CDR3 runs 13 residues. The CDR3 here is CASGQGPNTEAFL. CDR3 DNA: TGTGCCAGCGGACAGGGTCCAAACACTGAAGCTTTCCTT.

This clonotype was picked up many times. The chain employs TRBV9 and TRBJ2-3, with D perhaps TRBD2 (6 bases). The CDR3 loop spans 15 amino acids. The ends were cut back, 3 bases at V and 6 bases at J, with 17 bases in the middle. The germline V gene encodes CDR1 SGDLS and CDR2 YYNGEE. In DNA form, the CDR3 reads TGTGCCAGCAGCGAGGGGACTTGGAATAGTGATACGCAGTATTTT. Translating it yields CASSEGTWNSDTQYF.

This clonotype was seen at least ten times. This chain links TRBV4-3 with TRBJ1-2; the match to TRBD1 covers 10 bases. The trim removed 4 bases at V and 4 bases at J, leaving 9 bases unmatched. Germline V gives CDR1 LGHNA, CDR2 YSLEER. The CDR3 covers 16 residues. The CDR3 region is CASSPHGTGDAYGYTF. For the CDR3, the DNA is TGCGCCAGCAGCCCCCACGGGACAGGGGACGCCTATGGCTACACCTTC.

This chain connects TRBV27 to TRBJ1-1, with 8 nucleotides matching TRBD1. The CDR3 length is 15 residues. Per the germline V gene, CDR1 is MNHEY and CDR2 is SMNVEV (reference sequence). Trimming cost V 5 bases and J 1 base; bases outside gene matches: 6. CDR3 loop: CASSTGQGWNTEAFF. DNA of the CDR3: TGTGCCAGCAGTACTGGACAGGGATGGAACACTGAAGCTTTCTTT.

The table lists this clonotype with a few counts. This chain uses TRBV11-2 with TRBJ2-2, with D possibly matching TRBD2 (6 bases). The CDR3 has 16 amino acids. The V gene lost 5 bases and the J gene lost 0 bases, with 13 bases spanning the gap. CDR1 is SGHAT and CDR2 is FQNNGV in the germline V gene. The CDR3 coding sequence is TGTGCCAGCAGCCCGAAGAGGGAGGCGAACACCGGGGAGCTGTTTTTT. Residues: CASSPKREANTGELFF.

This clonotype has at least ten counts. The chain employs TRBV14 and TRBJ2-3; no firm D call. The CDR3 extends over 17 amino acids. Germline V CDR1 and CDR2: SGHDN, FVKESK. V was trimmed by 4 bases and J by 2 bases, leaving 19 bases between them. This chain's CDR3 is CASSPFGEIDFTDTQYF. The CDR3 region has the DNA TGTGCCAGCAGCCCTTTTGGAGAGATCGATTTCACAGATACGCAGTATTTT.

This clonotype occurred many times. The chain combines TRBV7-9 with TRBJ2-4, with TRBD1 as a possible D gene (6 bases). CDR3 size: 19 residues. The V and J ends lost 1 base and 6 bases respectively, with 25 bases between them. Germline CDR1 and CDR2: SEHNR and FQNEAQ (reference sequence). The DNA of the CDR3 is TGTGCCAGCAGCTTAGTCTCTCCGCCAGGGGTCCTACAGGGAAACATTCAGTACTTC. This translates into CASSLVSPPGVLQGNIQYF.

This clonotype was found a few times. Because the CDR3 is missing its conserved closing phenylalanine or tryptophan, this is likely a read error. This chain links TRBV7-2 with TRBJ1-1; D may be TRBD1 (5 bases). The germline gives CDR1 SGHTA, CDR2 FQGNSA. V was clipped by 4 bases and J by 6 bases, with 15 bases between them. There are 14 residues in the CDR3. CDR3 residues: CASSSGPGRSEAFS. CDR3 DNA: TGTGCCAGCAGCTCCGGACCGGGGCGGTCTGAAGCTTTCTCT.